A single sample gave rise to the 22 T cell receptor beta chains below, sequenced in a study of OX40 agonist ivuxolimab in advanced cancers. Sequenced by immunoSEQ multiplex PCR; TCRdb stores in-frame clones only, minus some. The profile shows some 51,000 clones, approximately 86% of them singletons. Source: CD4+ or CD8+ T cells sorted from blood, taken in a trial of the OX40 agonist ivuxolimab. The receptor source for this set is an adult with an advanced solid tumor such as melanoma, head and neck, liver or kidney cancer.

The rearrangement uses TRBV2 and TRBJ2-5; 7 nucleotides align to TRBD1. V dropped 3 bases and J dropped 4; count of bases not matched to a gene: 8. Germline assignment: CDR1 SNHLY and CDR2 FYNNEI. This CDR3 contains 15 residues. CDR3 in DNA: TGTGCCAGCAGTGATAGACAGGGCCTTCGAGAGACCCAGTACTTC. Its protein product is CASSDRQGLRETQYF.

The V call is TRBV19, the J call TRBJ1-6; the D gene is possibly TRBD1 (5 bases). This CDR3 has 17 amino acids. Germline values: CDR1 LNHDA, CDR2 SQIVND (reference sequence). V lost 6 bases, J lost 6 bases, and 21 bases lay in between. In DNA, the CDR3 is TGTGCCAGTAGCGAGCGAGGGGCGGCGACGCCTAATTCACCCCTCCACTTT. Translated: CASSERGAATPNSPLHF.

J is TRBJ2-2 and V is TRBV7-2; 7 nucleotides align to TRBD2. Looked up from germline, CDR1 is SGHTA and CDR2 is FQGNSA. This CDR3 has 18 amino acids. With V trimmed by 1 base and J by 1 base, 9 bases remained unmatched. The CDR3 is CASSLDRLAARNTGELFF. The CDR3 DNA follows: TGTGCCAGCAGCTTAGACAGGCTAGCGGCTAGGAACACCGGGGAGCTGTTTTTT.

The V and J genes are TRBV30 and TRBJ1-3; TRBD1 might be the D (5 bases). V was shortened by 5 bases and J by 3 bases, with 17 bases between the two germline ends. In germline, CDR1 is GTSNPN, CDR2 SVGIG (reference sequence). The CDR3 totals 15 residues. CDR3 sequence reads: CAWGAGGAGGNTIYF. Here the CDR3 DNA reads TGTGCCTGGGGCGCGGGAGGGGCCGGTGGAAACACCATATATTTT.

DNA for the CDR3: TGTGCCAGCAGTGATCCTAGACAGGGTTCCTACGAGCAGTACTTC. Its translation is CASSDPRQGSYEQYF. The chain links TRBV25-1 to TRBJ2-7; TRBD1 matches at 7 bases. The V segment lost 3 bases and the J segment 1 base; nucleotides outside the gene matches: 6. This CDR3 comprises 15 residues. Germline assignment: CDR1 MGHDK and CDR2 SYGVNS.

The V call is TRBV6-1, the J call TRBJ2-5; weak D call: TRBD2 (5 bases). V was trimmed by 7 bases and J by 1 base, leaving 10 bases between them. This CDR3 spans 13 amino acids. Germline CDR1 and CDR2: MNHNS and SASEGT. The CDR3 region is CASTRAVQETQYF. CDR3 nucleotide sequence: TGTGCCAGCACGAGGGCTGTCCAAGAGACCCAGTACTTC.

The chain joins TRBV6-4 to TRBJ2-1; D may correspond to TRBD1 or TRBD2 (5 bases each). V lost 5 bases and J lost 5, with 10 bases in between. The CDR3 has 13 residues. Germline CDR1 is MRHNA and CDR2 is SNTAGT. In DNA form, the CDR3 reads TGTGCCAGCAGTTGGGGGAGTAACAATGAGCAGTTCTTC. It is translated as CASSWGSNNEQFF.

The J gene is TRBJ1-3, the V gene TRBV19; D is uncertain. The germline V gene has CDR1 LNHDA and CDR2 SQIVND (reference sequence). The CDR3 is 16 residues long. Between the trimmed V and J ends, which lost 6 bases and 0 bases, there was a span of 15 bases. The CDR3 loop is CASRTYETHSGNTIYF. The CDR3 DNA sequence: TGTGCCAGTAGGACATATGAGACACACTCTGGAAACACCATATATTTT. Complete variable domain (other parts from reference TRBV19 and TRBJ1-3): DGGITQSPKYLFRKEGQNVTLSCEQNLNHDAMYWYRQDPGQGLRLIYYSQIVNDFQKGDIAEGYSVSREKKESFPLTVTSAQKNPTAFYLCASRTYETHSGNTIYFGEGSWLTVV.

The genes are TRBV2 and TRBJ2-4; 7 positions match TRBD2. Trimming took 6 bases from V and 5 from J; bases not matched to a gene: 10. This CDR3 contains 15 residues. Germline V CDR1 and CDR2: SNHLY, FYNNEI. The CDR3 here is CASRDYASGQNIQYF. The CDR3 DNA reads as TGTGCCAGCAGGGACTACGCTAGCGGTCAAAACATTCAGTACTTC.

The chain has TRBV28 and TRBJ2-7, with 7 bases that match TRBD1. J was trimmed by 1 base and V by 1 base; bases with no gene match: 1. Germline loops: CDR1 MDHEN, CDR2 SYDVKM. This CDR3 region has 14 residues. The CDR3 sequence is CASSLSGGSYEQYF. CDR3 DNA: TGTGCCAGCAGTTTATCAGGGGGTTCCTACGAGCAGTACTTC.

The chain is built from TRBV18 and TRBJ1-5, with D perhaps TRBD1 (6 bases). The CDR3 is made up of 15 amino acids. Between the trimmed V and J ends, which lost 3 bases and 9 bases, there was a span of 18 bases. Germline assignment: CDR1 KGHSH and CDR2 LQKENI. The CDR3 DNA sequence: TGTGCCAGCTCACCGGGAATGGAAGGGGGAAGGCCCCAGCATTTT. Translation gives CASSPGMEGGRPQHF.

V and J are TRBV6-6 and TRBJ2-7; tentative D call: TRBD2 (7 bases). Trimming removed 0 bases at V and 5 bases at J, with 14 bases between. Looked up from germline, CDR1 is MNHNY and CDR2 is SVGAGI (reference sequence). This CDR3 contains 15 residues. CDR3 amino acids: CASSYSGGRGDEQYF. The CDR3 DNA is TGTGCCAGCAGTTACTCGGGGGGGCGCGGGGACGAGCAGTACTTC.

The chain recombines TRBV4-1 with TRBJ2-7; 11 bases fit TRBD2. Germline values: CDR1 MGHRA, CDR2 YSYEKL. J gave up 6 bases and V 4 bases, and 8 bases lay outside the gene matches. This CDR3 region has 15 residues. CDR3 DNA: TGCGCCAGCAGCCTTAGCGGGAGGGCCCTCGGCGAGCAGTACTTC. Its protein product is CASSLSGRALGEQYF.

The chain joins TRBV4-1 to TRBJ2-3, with TRBD2 matching 8 bases. The CDR3 has 14 amino acids. The germline CDR1 and CDR2 sequences are MGHRA and YSYEKL. V dropped 7 bases and J dropped 0; count of bases not matched to a gene: 3. The CDR3 coding sequence is TGCGCCAGCAAAAGCGGGAGTAGCACAGATACGCAGTATTTT. Translating it yields CASKSGSSTDTQYF.

The chain employs TRBV6-5 and TRBJ2-5; D possibly matches TRBD1 or TRBD2 (5 bases each). The DNA end favors TRBJ2-7, so the J call may be wrong. In germline, CDR1 is MNHEY, CDR2 SVGAGI. The CDR3 runs to 15 residues. The CDR3 protein is CASSRRDVSSYEQYF. The CDR3 bases are TGTGCCAGCAGTCGACGGGACGTTAGCTCCTACGAGCAGTACTTC.

The chain recombines TRBV2 with TRBJ1-5, with 7 nucleotides matching TRBD1. The CDR3 runs 15 residues. The V segment lost 4 bases and the J segment 0 bases; nucleotides outside the gene matches: 3. Germline values: CDR1 SNHLY, CDR2 FYNNEI. CDR3 DNA: TGTGCCAGCAGTGGGGACAGTTATAGCAATCAGCCCCAGCATTTT. Its protein product is CASSGDSYSNQPQHF.

The J gene is TRBJ2-1, the V gene TRBV5-1; 9 nucleotides align to TRBD2. The CDR3 consists of 14 residues. Germline lookup yields CDR1 SGHRS and CDR2 YFSETQ. V trimming: 5 bases; J trimming: 6 bases; junction bases outside the gene matches: 6. CDR3 bases: TGCGCCAGCAGACGGCGGGAGGGCGGCAATGAGCAGTTCTTC. Translating gives CASRRREGGNEQFF.

The chain recombines TRBV5-4 with TRBJ1-2, with D unresolved. V gave up 5 bases and J gave up 4 bases, with 12 bases separating them. This CDR3 has 13 residues. Germline CDR1 reads SGHNT; CDR2 reads YYREEE (reference sequence). CDR3 sequence reads: CASRYGPSYGYTF. For the CDR3, the DNA is TGTGCCAGCAGATATGGACCGAGCTATGGCTACACCTTC.

This clone was counted once. The chain uses TRBV10-3 and TRBJ1-1; 8 bases align to TRBD1. The CDR3 runs to 17 residues. With 3 bases clipped from V and 0 bases from J, the junction kept 9 bases outside the gene matches. CDR1 is ENHRY and CDR2 is SYGVKD in the germline V gene. The CDR3 coding sequence is TGTGCCATCAGTGACGGAACAGGGACAGGCTTGAACACTGAAGCTTTCTTT. As protein: CAISDGTGTGLNTEAFF.

This sequence joins TRBV29-1 and TRBJ2-1; D might be TRBD2 (6 bases). The CDR3 extends over 12 amino acids. Germline CDR1 and CDR2: SQVTM and ANQGSEA. The CDR3 coding sequence is TGCGGCGGCGGGGAGGCGTACAATGAGCAGTTCTTC. It codes for CGGGEAYNEQFF.

The chain employs TRBV2 and TRBJ1-5; D possibly corresponds to TRBD1 (6 bases). This CDR3 is 15 amino acids long. V was trimmed by 6 bases and J by 1 base, leaving 13 bases between them. Germline CDR1 is SNHLY and CDR2 is FYNNEI. CDR3: CASRILQGSNQPQHF. The CDR3 DNA reads as TGTGCCAGCAGGATATTACAGGGAAGCAATCAGCCCCAGCATTTT.

V usage is TRBV14 and J usage is TRBJ2-7; TRBD2 might be the D (6 bases). V shed 4 bases and J shed 4 bases, with 20 bases lying between them. Per germline, CDR1 SGHDN and CDR2 FVKESK. The CDR3 sequence is 16 residues long. This chain's CDR3 is CASSLSGGGLGYEQYF. The DNA for the CDR3 is TGTGCCAGCAGCCTATCAGGCGGAGGGCTGGGATACGAGCAGTACTTC.